A single sample gave rise to the 23 T cell receptor beta chains below, sequenced in a study of cytomegalovirus exposure and HLA in healthy donors. Primers included in the PCR were 60 Vbeta and 13 Jbeta primers. Here immunoSEQ multiplex PCR was the method, and the copy in TCRdb shows in-frame clones only, minus some. The table has approximately 74,000 clones, over 70% seen once. The sequenced sample consisted of PBMCs. These receptor sequences come from a woman between 40 and 50 years old in good health and CMV-seronegative.

This clone was observed a few times. This chain connects TRBV29-1 to TRBJ2-7; D is perhaps TRBD2 (5 bases). CDR1 is SQVTM, CDR2 ANQGSEA, per germline. The CDR3 consists of 11 residues. Trimming removed 6 bases at V and 0 bases at J, with 6 bases between. CDR3 sequence: CSVGSSYEQYF. The CDR3 coding sequence is TGCAGCGTAGGGAGCTCCTACGAGCAGTACTTC.

This clone came up once. The chain couples TRBV30 to TRBJ1-1; D gene uncertain. This CDR3 has 14 amino acids. Trimming stripped 0 bases from V and 0 bases from J, with 8 bases between. CDR1 is GTSNPN, CDR2 SVGIG, per germline (reference sequence). As DNA, the CDR3 is TGTGCCTGGAGTGTAAGACTCCTGAACACTGAAGCTTTCTTT. Protein: CAWSVRLLNTEAFF.

The sample holds one count of this clone. The chain has TRBV30 and TRBJ2-7, with TRBD1 matching 9 bases. This CDR3 is 13 amino acids long. Germline CDR1 is GTSNPN and CDR2 is SVGIG (reference sequence). J gave up 4 bases and V 4 bases, and 5 bases lay outside the gene matches. The CDR3 here is CAWTKGTGYEQYF. CDR3 coding DNA: TGTGCCTGGACTAAGGGGACAGGGTACGAGCAGTACTTC.

The chain carries TRBV5-4 and TRBJ2-1; D not certain. CDR1 is SGHNT and CDR2 is YYREEE in the germline V gene (reference sequence). The length of the CDR3 is 13 residues. With 2 bases removed from V and 7 bases from J, the gap between germline ends came to 10 bases. The CDR3 DNA follows: TGTGCCAGCAGCTTTGGTGATCGGAATGAGCAGTTCTTC. It is translated as CASSFGDRNEQFF. The complete variable domain, with remaining parts taken from reference TRBV5-4 and TRBJ2-1, reads ETGVTQSPTHLIKTRGQQVTLRCSSQSGHNTVSWYQQALGQGPQFIFQYYREEENGRGNFPPRFSGLQFPNYSSELNVNALELDDSALYLCASSFGDRNEQFFGPGTRLTVL.

The rearrangement joins TRBV19 to TRBJ1-2; TRBD1 aligns across 11 bases. Germline CDR1 LNHDA, CDR2 SQIVND (reference sequence). V trimming: 8 bases; J trimming: 4 bases; junction bases outside the gene matches: 15. The length of the CDR3 is 17 residues. The CDR3 DNA follows: TGTGCCAGTCATACGGGACAGGGGGTACTCCTTGGCTATGGCTACACCTTC. Residues: CASHTGQGVLLGYGYTF.

This chain uses TRBV5-1 with TRBJ2-7; TRBD1 aligns across 7 bases. J was trimmed by 4 bases and V by 0 bases; bases with no gene match: 7. Germline-derived CDR1 and CDR2 are SGHRS and YFSETQ. CDR3 length: 15 residues. The CDR3 sequence is CASSLGRGNLYEQYF. Here the CDR3 DNA reads TGCGCCAGCAGCTTGGGCAGGGGGAATTTATACGAGCAGTACTTC.

This clone was counted a few times. The chain employs TRBV5-4 and TRBJ2-2, with 8 bases identical to TRBD1. The CDR3 covers 15 residues. Unmatched junction bases numbered 3, after V lost 2 bases and J lost 3 bases. Germline lookup yields CDR1 SGHNT and CDR2 YYREEE (reference sequence). The CDR3 sequence is CASSFADRDTGELFF. In nucleotides, the CDR3 is TGTGCCAGCAGCTTCGCGGACAGGGACACCGGGGAGCTGTTTTTT. Using reference TRBV5-4 and TRBJ2-2 for the parts outside the CDR3, the full variable domain is ETGVTQSPTHLIKTRGQQVTLRCSSQSGHNTVSWYQQALGQGPQFIFQYYREEENGRGNFPPRFSGLQFPNYSSELNVNALELDDSALYLCASSFADRDTGELFFGEGSRLTVL.

This clone appeared once. This sequence joins TRBV29-1 and TRBJ2-5; 8 bases match TRBD1. This CDR3 has 13 residues. The junction had 7 bases not matched to a gene; V was cut back by 6 bases and J by 4 bases. Germline CDR1 reads SQVTM; CDR2 reads ANQGSEA. Here the CDR3 DNA reads TGCAGCGTCGACAGGGGTATCGGAGAGACCCAGTACTTC. As protein: CSVDRGIGETQYF.

CDR3 in amino acids: CASSVSGREPDTQYF. The CDR3 DNA reads TGTGCCAGCAGCGTTAGCGGGAGGGAGCCAGATACGCAGTATTTT. The chain combines TRBV9 with TRBJ2-3; 11 positions agree with TRBD2. Trimming took 2 bases from V and 4 from J; bases not matched to a gene: 3. The germline gives CDR1 SGDLS, CDR2 YYNGEE. CDR3 length equals 15 residues.

This clone was found once. The CDR3 DNA reads as TGTGCCAGCTCCCTCGGACTAGCGGAGGTAGGTGAGCAGTTCTTC. Translating gives CASSLGLAEVGEQFF. V gene TRBV18 combines with J gene TRBJ2-1, with 10 bases matching TRBD2. Losses at the gene ends were 6 bases for V and 9 bases for J; bases not matched to a gene: 11. The CDR3 is 15 residues long. Germline assignment: CDR1 KGHSH and CDR2 LQKENI.

The gene calls are TRBV15 and TRBJ1-2; 9 positions match TRBD1. There are 17 residues in the CDR3. Per germline, CDR1 LNHNV and CDR2 YYDKDF (reference sequence). The junction had 11 bases not matched to a gene; V was cut back by 3 bases and J by 3 bases. The CDR3 sequence is CATSRKGQGISYYGYTF. CDR3 sequence (DNA): TGTGCCACCAGCAGGAAAGGACAGGGGATCTCTTACTATGGCTACACCTTC.

This rearrangement joins TRBV5-6 to TRBJ1-4; TRBD1 matches at 8 bases. Germline V gene sequence: CDR1 SGHDT, CDR2 YYEEEE. The CDR3 is 15 residues long. With V trimmed by 4 bases and J by 10 bases, 12 bases remained unmatched. CDR3 loop: CASSTGAGGFGKLFF. The CDR3 DNA reads as TGTGCCAGCAGCACGGGAGCAGGGGGCTTCGGAAAACTGTTTTTT.

J is TRBJ2-5 and V is TRBV7-2; TRBD2 might be the D (6 bases). Looked up from germline, CDR1 is SGHTA and CDR2 is FQGNSA. V lost 4 bases, J lost 7 bases, and 19 bases lay in between. The CDR3 sequence is 15 residues long. Here the CDR3 reads CASSSLTVAGGTQYF. As DNA, the CDR3 is TGTGCCAGCAGCTCCTTGACGGTGGCCGGGGGGACCCAGTACTTC.

The chain carries TRBV5-1 and TRBJ2-3; D gene ambiguous. Germline-derived CDR1 and CDR2 are SGHRS and YFSETQ. V dropped 7 bases and J dropped 1 base, with 10 bases sitting between them. The CDR3 runs to 13 residues. CDR3 amino acids: CASHTGGTDTQYF. The CDR3 bases are TGCGCCAGCCACACCGGAGGCACAGATACGCAGTATTTT.

This sequence joins TRBV10-2 and TRBJ2-1, with TRBD2 identical over 14 bases. The J segment lost 7 bases and the V segment lost 5 bases, leaving 7 bases of the junction unmatched. This CDR3 has 16 residues. In germline, CDR1 is WSHSY, CDR2 SAAADI. CDR3 loop: CASSRRLAGGLNEQFF. For the CDR3, the DNA is TGCGCCAGCAGTAGAAGACTAGCGGGGGGGCTTAATGAGCAGTTCTTC.

This rearrangement joins TRBV4-1 to TRBJ2-5; no clear D gene. The J call could be wrong; TRBJ2-7 is a better fit for the DNA end. The germline V gene has CDR1 MGHRA and CDR2 YSYEKL. This CDR3 comprises 16 residues. CDR3 nucleotides: TGCGCCAGCAGCCAAAACCCTGCTTTTACTTCCCACGAGCAGTACTTC. It specifies CASSQNPAFTSHEQYF.

The chain uses TRBV7-9 and TRBJ1-4; D gene unclear. The V end lost 1 base, the J end lost 3 bases, and 6 bases lay between the germline ends. The V gene's germline CDR1 is SEHNR and CDR2 FQNEAQ (reference sequence). The CDR3 sequence is 14 residues long. CDR3 bases: TGTGCCAGCAGCTTAGTCCCGGCTAATGAAAAACTGTTTTTT. Its protein is CASSLVPANEKLFF.

The chain has TRBV19 and TRBJ2-2, with 15 bases matching TRBD2. CDR3 length equals 17 residues. Germline V lookup: CDR1 LNHDA, CDR2 SQIVND (reference sequence). The V gene end was trimmed by 3 bases and the J gene end by 4 bases; junction bases not matched to a gene: 3. In DNA form, the CDR3 reads TGTGCCAGTAGTATGGGACTAGCGGGAGGTGTCACCGGGGAGCTGTTTTTT. It is translated as CASSMGLAGGVTGELFF.

The gene calls are TRBV5-6 and TRBJ1-6; TRBD1 is a possible D gene (6 bases). Germline V CDR1 and CDR2: SGHDT, YYEEEE. This CDR3 has 16 amino acids. V was cut by 2 bases and J by 5 bases, with 14 bases left in between. This CDR3 reads CASSFSGGTDNSPLHF. DNA of the CDR3: TGTGCCAGCAGCTTTTCGGGGGGCACAGATAATTCACCCCTCCACTTT.

The chain joins TRBV14 to TRBJ2-6; a possible D gene is TRBD2 (5 bases). This CDR3 contains 20 residues. V was trimmed by 0 bases and J by 0 bases, leaving 18 bases between them. Germline CDR1 SGHDN, CDR2 FVKESK. CDR3 DNA sequence: TGTGCCAGCAGCCAAGACCCTCGAGGGTTAGGGAGCTCTGGGGCCAACGTCCTGACTTTC. Its translation: CASSQDPRGLGSSGANVLTF.

This clone was picked up a small number of times. V and J are TRBV7-2 and TRBJ1-5; D gene ambiguous. V dropped 1 base and J dropped 4 bases, with 11 bases sitting between them. Germline loops: CDR1 SGHTA, CDR2 FQGNSA. The CDR3 runs 15 residues. The CDR3 reads CASSLGSVSNQPQHF. As DNA, the CDR3 is TGTGCCAGCAGCTTAGGGAGTGTCTCTAATCAGCCCCAGCATTTT.

The chain combines TRBV30 with TRBJ1-1; TRBD1 is a possible D gene (6 bases). The CDR3 sequence is 12 residues long. Per the germline V gene, CDR1 is GTSNPN and CDR2 is SVGIG (reference sequence). Trimming took 7 bases from V and 10 from J, leaving 19 bases between them. CDR3 DNA: TGTGCCTCGAGCGGGGGAGGGGGTATAGCTTTCTTT. Encoded protein: CASSGGGGIAFF. The full variable domain, in which reference TRBV30 and TRBJ1-1 provide the parts outside the CDR3, is SQTIHQWPATLVQPVGSPLSLECTVEGTSNPNLYWYRQAAGRGLQLLFYSVGIGQISSEVPQNLSASRPQDRQFILSSKKLLLSDSGFYLCASSGGGGIAFFGQGTRLTVV.

Comment on this clone: Additional DNA sequences in this sample encode the identical CDR3. The chain couples TRBV5-1 to TRBJ1-1; D may be TRBD1 (6 bases). CDR3 length equals 14 residues. Trimming left V 3 bases short and J 1 base short, with 10 bases between. Per germline, CDR1 SGHRS and CDR2 YFSETQ. This CDR3 reads CASSSGQPNTEAFF. The CDR3, as DNA: TGCGCCAGCAGCTCAGGACAGCCGAACACTGAAGCTTTCTTT. The entire variable domain, with the rest obtained from reference TRBV5-1 and TRBJ1-1, is as follows: KAGVTQTPRYLIKTRGQQVTLSCSPISGHRSVSWYQQTPGQGLQFLFEYFSETQRNKGNFPGRFSGRQFSNSRSEMNVSTLELGDSALYLCASSSGQPNTEAFFGQGTRLTVV.